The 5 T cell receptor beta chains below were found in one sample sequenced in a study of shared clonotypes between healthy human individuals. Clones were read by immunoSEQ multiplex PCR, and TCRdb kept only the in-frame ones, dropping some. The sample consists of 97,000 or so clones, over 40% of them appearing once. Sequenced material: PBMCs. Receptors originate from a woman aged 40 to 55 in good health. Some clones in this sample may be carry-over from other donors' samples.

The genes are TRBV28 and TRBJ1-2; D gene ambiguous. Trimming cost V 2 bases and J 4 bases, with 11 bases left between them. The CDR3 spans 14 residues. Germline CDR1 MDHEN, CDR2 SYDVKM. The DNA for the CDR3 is TGTGCCAGCAGTTTAATCCCGGGTCCCTATGGCTACACCTTC. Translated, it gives CASSLIPGPYGYTF.

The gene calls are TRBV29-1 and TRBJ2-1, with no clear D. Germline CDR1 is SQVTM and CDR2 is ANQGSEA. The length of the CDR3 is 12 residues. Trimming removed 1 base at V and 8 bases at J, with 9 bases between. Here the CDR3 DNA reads TGCAGCGTTGAAGGCGGACCCCATGAGCAGTTCTTC. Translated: CSVEGGPHEQFF.

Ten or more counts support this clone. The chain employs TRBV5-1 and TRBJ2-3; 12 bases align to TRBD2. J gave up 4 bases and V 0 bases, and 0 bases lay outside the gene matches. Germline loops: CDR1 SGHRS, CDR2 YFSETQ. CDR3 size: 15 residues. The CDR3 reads CASSLGLAGADTQYF. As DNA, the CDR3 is TGCGCCAGCAGCTTGGGACTAGCGGGAGCAGATACGCAGTATTTT.

For the CDR3, the DNA is TGTGCCAGCAGCGTAGTCCCAGATACGCAGTATTTT. Its protein is CASSVVPDTQYF. V and J are TRBV9 and TRBJ2-3; D not certain. The V and J ends lost 0 bases and 4 bases respectively, with 3 bases between them. The CDR3 length is 12 residues. The V gene's germline CDR1 is SGDLS and CDR2 YYNGEE.

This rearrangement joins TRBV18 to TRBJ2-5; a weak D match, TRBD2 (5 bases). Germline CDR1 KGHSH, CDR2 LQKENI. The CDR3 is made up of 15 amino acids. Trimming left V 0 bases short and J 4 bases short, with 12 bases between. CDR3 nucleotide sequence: TGTGCCAGCTCACCACCGGCCCCAGAGGGAGAGACCCAGTACTTC. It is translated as CASSPPAPEGETQYF.